The rows below give T cell receptor beta chains drawn from one sample of a study of OX40 agonist ivuxolimab in advanced cancers. Sequencing was performed with immunoSEQ multiplex PCR; in TCRdb, only in-frame clones are kept and a portion is missing. The sample holds tens of thousands of clones, 91% seen once. This material consisted of CD4+ or CD8+ T cells sorted from blood, taken in a trial of the OX40 agonist ivuxolimab. These receptors originate from an adult with an advanced solid tumor such as melanoma, head and neck, liver or kidney cancer. Both conserved end residues are part of each CDR3. Fields, in order: CDR3 DNA, CDR3 protein, D gene, J gene, V gene, clone size. A D gene is named only where the DNA matches it firmly. Rows may omit the clone size; those that give it use once, few, many or a size class.

cdr3_nt: TGTGCCAGCAGCTTGGAAGGGGTCTCCTACAATGAGCAGTTCTTC
cdr3_aa: CASSLEGVSYNEQFF
d_call: .
j_call: TRBJ2-1
v_call: TRBV5-6
clone_size: .

cdr3_nt: TGTGCCAGTAGTTTGAAGTCCGGGGACAGCTCCTACGAGCAGTACTTC
cdr3_aa: CASSLKSGDSSYEQYF
d_call: TRBD1
j_call: TRBJ2-7
v_call: TRBV19
clone_size: .

cdr3_nt: TGTGCCAGCAGCCAAGAAGAGGGACTAGTAATCAATGAGCAGTTCTTC
cdr3_aa: CASSQEEGLVINEQFF
d_call: TRBD2
j_call: TRBJ2-1
v_call: TRBV14
clone_size: .

cdr3_nt: TGTGCCAGCAGCCCCATCACCGGGGAGCTGTTTTTT
cdr3_aa: CASSPITGELFF
d_call: .
j_call: TRBJ2-2
v_call: TRBV7-9
clone_size: .

cdr3_nt: TGTGCCAGTAAGTGGAAGGGTGGCAATGAGCAGTTCTTC
cdr3_aa: CASKWKGGNEQFF
d_call: .
j_call: TRBJ2-1
v_call: TRBV19
clone_size: .

cdr3_nt: TGTGCCAGCAGCTTAACCCCAGGGCCGGGGGAGACCCAGTACTTC
cdr3_aa: CASSLTPGPGETQYF
d_call: .
j_call: TRBJ2-5
v_call: TRBV7-3
clone_size: .

cdr3_nt: TGTGCCAGCAGCCCGGGACTAACCTACGAGCAGTACTTC
cdr3_aa: CASSPGLTYEQYF
d_call: TRBD2
j_call: TRBJ2-7
v_call: TRBV27
clone_size: .

cdr3_nt: TGTGCCAGCAGCCAAGAACTCGCGGGGTTGGCCGGGGAGCTGTTTTTT
cdr3_aa: CASSQELAGLAGELFF
d_call: .
j_call: TRBJ2-2
v_call: TRBV4-2
clone_size: .

cdr3_nt: TGTGCCAGCAGCTTAGATGCGGACAGCTCCTACGAGCAGTACTTC
cdr3_aa: CASSLDADSSYEQYF
d_call: .
j_call: TRBJ2-7
v_call: TRBV7-6
clone_size: .

cdr3_nt: TGTGCCAGCAGCTACGGGACTAGCGGGAGTTGGACAGATACGCAGTATTTT
cdr3_aa: CASSYGTSGSWTDTQYF
d_call: TRBD2
j_call: TRBJ2-3
v_call: TRBV7-2
clone_size: .

cdr3_nt: TGTGCCAGCAGTTTCGGACCGGGGGATACGCAGTATTTT
cdr3_aa: CASSFGPGDTQYF
d_call: .
j_call: TRBJ2-3
v_call: TRBV27
clone_size: .

cdr3_nt: TGTGCCAGCAGCTACACTAGCGGGGCCCAAGAGCAGTTCTTC
cdr3_aa: CASSYTSGAQEQFF
d_call: TRBD2
j_call: TRBJ2-1
v_call: TRBV11-1
clone_size: .

cdr3_nt: TGTGCCAGCAGCTTTCTAGCGGAGTTCTACAATGAGCAGTTCTTC
cdr3_aa: CASSFLAEFYNEQFF
d_call: TRBD2
j_call: TRBJ2-1
v_call: TRBV7-2
clone_size: .

cdr3_nt: TGTGCCAGAAGCCCGGACAGGGGAGCCACAGATACGCAGTATTTT
cdr3_aa: CARSPDRGATDTQYF
d_call: TRBD1
j_call: TRBJ2-3
v_call: TRBV5-3
clone_size: .

cdr3_nt: TGCGCCAGCAGCCAAGAATGGGCTAGCGCTACCTACGAGCAGTACTTC
cdr3_aa: CASSQEWASATYEQYF
d_call: .
j_call: TRBJ2-7
v_call: TRBV4-1
clone_size: .

cdr3_nt: TGCGCCAGCAGCCATGATCAGGGTTACGAGCAGTACTTC
cdr3_aa: CASSHDQGYEQYF
d_call: .
j_call: TRBJ2-7
v_call: TRBV4-3
clone_size: .

cdr3_nt: TGTGCCAGCAGCTCCAGGACAAGCCCTAATGAAAAACTGTTTTTT
cdr3_aa: CASSSRTSPNEKLFF
d_call: .
j_call: TRBJ1-4
v_call: TRBV5-4
clone_size: .

cdr3_nt: TGCAGCGTTGAAGGGAGCTTGTTCCGGGGACAAGAGACCCAGTACTTC
cdr3_aa: CSVEGSLFRGQETQYF
d_call: .
j_call: TRBJ2-5
v_call: TRBV29-1
clone_size: once

cdr3_nt: TGTGCCAGCAGCGCCCCCTTGGAGGAGACCCAGTACTTC
cdr3_aa: CASSAPLEETQYF
d_call: .
j_call: TRBJ2-5
v_call: TRBV9
clone_size: .

cdr3_nt: TGTGCCAGCAGCGCCGTGACTAGCGGGAGGGCCGGGGGTCCCGGGGAGCTGTTTTTT
cdr3_aa: CASSAVTSGRAGGPGELFF
d_call: TRBD2
j_call: TRBJ2-2
v_call: TRBV9
clone_size: .

cdr3_nt: TGTGCCAGCAGTACAAGATCCGACAGAACCTACGAGCAGTACTTC
cdr3_aa: CASSTRSDRTYEQYF
d_call: .
j_call: TRBJ2-7
v_call: TRBV27
clone_size: .

cdr3_nt: TGTGCCAGCAGCTTGGGGGAGGCCAGGGTTCTTTACGAGCAGTACTTC
cdr3_aa: CASSLGEARVLYEQYF
d_call: .
j_call: TRBJ2-7
v_call: TRBV5-5
clone_size: .

cdr3_nt: TGTGCCAGTAGCCCTAGCGGGGGGTTCTACGAGCAGTACTTC
cdr3_aa: CASSPSGGFYEQYF
d_call: TRBD2
j_call: TRBJ2-7
v_call: TRBV19
clone_size: .

cdr3_nt: TGTGCCAGCAGCCCCGGGACCCCCGAACCGTTGGAGCAGTTCTTC
cdr3_aa: CASSPGTPEPLEQFF
d_call: .
j_call: TRBJ2-1
v_call: TRBV6-5
clone_size: .

cdr3_nt: TGTGCCAGCAGCTTAGTAAGCACAGATACGCAGTATTTT
cdr3_aa: CASSLVSTDTQYF
d_call: .
j_call: TRBJ2-3
v_call: TRBV7-9
clone_size: .

cdr3_nt: TGTGCCAGCAGGACAGGGAGCACAGATACGCAGTATTTT
cdr3_aa: CASRTGSTDTQYF
d_call: TRBD1
j_call: TRBJ2-3
v_call: TRBV7-2
clone_size: .

cdr3_nt: TGTGCCAGCAGCGTAGGGGGCGATAATGAGCAGTTCTTC
cdr3_aa: CASSVGGDNEQFF
d_call: .
j_call: TRBJ2-1
v_call: TRBV9
clone_size: .

cdr3_nt: TGTGCCAGCAGTTTAATCCCCAGCACAGATACGCAGTATTTT
cdr3_aa: CASSLIPSTDTQYF
d_call: .
j_call: TRBJ2-3
v_call: TRBV27
clone_size: once

cdr3_nt: TGTGCCAGCAGCTATATAGCGGGAGGGACCCTCGATGAGCAGTTCTTC
cdr3_aa: CASSYIAGGTLDEQFF
d_call: TRBD2
j_call: TRBJ2-1
v_call: TRBV6-6
clone_size: .

cdr3_nt: TGTGCCAGCAGCTTTATGGGAGCTGAGCAGTTCTTC
cdr3_aa: CASSFMGAEQFF
d_call: .
j_call: TRBJ2-1
v_call: TRBV7-3
clone_size: .

cdr3_nt: TGTGCCAGTAGTATAGTTAACAGCCTCAATGAGCAGTTCTTC
cdr3_aa: CASSIVNSLNEQFF
d_call: .
j_call: TRBJ2-1
v_call: TRBV19
clone_size: few

cdr3_nt: TGTGCCAGCAGCTTCCCGACAGCAGGGAATGAGCAGTTCTTC
cdr3_aa: CASSFPTAGNEQFF
d_call: .
j_call: TRBJ2-1
v_call: TRBV7-9
clone_size: .

cdr3_nt: TGCGCCAGCAGCCAAGATTCTGAAACGGGGCCCCTATACAATGAGCAGTTCTTC
cdr3_aa: CASSQDSETGPLYNEQFF
d_call: .
j_call: TRBJ2-1
v_call: TRBV4-3
clone_size: once

cdr3_nt: TGTGCCAGCAGCTTGGTAATAGCCCAAGAGACCCAGTACTTC
cdr3_aa: CASSLVIAQETQYF
d_call: .
j_call: TRBJ2-5
v_call: TRBV5-6
clone_size: .

cdr3_nt: TGTGCCAGCAGTTTAGCTCCCGGGGGCACCGGGGAGCTGTTTTTT
cdr3_aa: CASSLAPGGTGELFF
d_call: .
j_call: TRBJ2-2
v_call: TRBV27
clone_size: .

cdr3_nt: TGTGCCAGTAGTATAGAGGGACTAGCGGGAGGGGGCTCCTACAATGAGCAGTTCTTC
cdr3_aa: CASSIEGLAGGGSYNEQFF
d_call: TRBD2
j_call: TRBJ2-1
v_call: TRBV19
clone_size: .

cdr3_nt: TGTGCCAGCAGTGACCCCTACGAGCAGTACTTC
cdr3_aa: CASSDPYEQYF
d_call: .
j_call: TRBJ2-7
v_call: TRBV2
clone_size: .

cdr3_nt: TGTGCCAGCAGTTACACGGGGGCCCAGTTCTTC
cdr3_aa: CASSYTGAQFF
d_call: .
j_call: TRBJ2-1
v_call: TRBV6-5
clone_size: .

cdr3_nt: TGTGCCAGCAGTTCCCCCGGGACAGGAGACAATGAGCAGTTCTTC
cdr3_aa: CASSSPGTGDNEQFF
d_call: TRBD1
j_call: TRBJ2-1
v_call: TRBV27
clone_size: .

cdr3_nt: TGTGCCAGCAGCTTAGGTAACATTCAGTACTTC
cdr3_aa: CASSLGNIQYF
d_call: .
j_call: TRBJ2-4
v_call: TRBV7-9
clone_size: .

cdr3_nt: TGTGCCAGCAGTTATCGGGGACTAGGTTACGAGCAGTACTTC
cdr3_aa: CASSYRGLGYEQYF
d_call: TRBD2
j_call: TRBJ2-7
v_call: TRBV6-6
clone_size: .

cdr3_nt: TGTGCCAGCAGCTTAGAACTAGCCAACAATGAGCAGTTCTTC
cdr3_aa: CASSLELANNEQFF
d_call: .
j_call: TRBJ2-1
v_call: TRBV13
clone_size: .